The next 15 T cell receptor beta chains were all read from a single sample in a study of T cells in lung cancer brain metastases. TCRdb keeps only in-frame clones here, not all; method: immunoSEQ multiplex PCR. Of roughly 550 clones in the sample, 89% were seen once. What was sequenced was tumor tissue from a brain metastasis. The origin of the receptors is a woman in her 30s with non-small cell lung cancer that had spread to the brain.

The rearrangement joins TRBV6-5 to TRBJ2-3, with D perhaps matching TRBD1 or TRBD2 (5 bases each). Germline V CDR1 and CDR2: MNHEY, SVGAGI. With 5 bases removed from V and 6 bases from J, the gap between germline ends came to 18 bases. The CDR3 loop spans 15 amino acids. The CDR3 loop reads CASSVGDRRADTQYF. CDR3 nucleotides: TGTGCCAGCAGTGTCGGGGACCGACGGGCGGATACGCAGTATTTT.

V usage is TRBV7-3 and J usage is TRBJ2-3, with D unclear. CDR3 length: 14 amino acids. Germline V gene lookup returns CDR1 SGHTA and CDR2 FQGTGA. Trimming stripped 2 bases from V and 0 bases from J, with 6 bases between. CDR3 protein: CASSLFHSTDTQYF. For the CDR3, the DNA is TGTGCCAGCAGCTTATTCCACAGCACAGATACGCAGTATTTT.

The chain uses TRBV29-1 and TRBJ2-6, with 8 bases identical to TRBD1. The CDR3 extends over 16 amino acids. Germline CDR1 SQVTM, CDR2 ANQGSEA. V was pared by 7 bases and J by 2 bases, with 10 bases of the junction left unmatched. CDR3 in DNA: TGCAGCGCTTTTTTAATCAGGGGGCCTGGGGCCAACGTCCTGACTTTC. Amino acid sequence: CSAFLIRGPGANVLTF.

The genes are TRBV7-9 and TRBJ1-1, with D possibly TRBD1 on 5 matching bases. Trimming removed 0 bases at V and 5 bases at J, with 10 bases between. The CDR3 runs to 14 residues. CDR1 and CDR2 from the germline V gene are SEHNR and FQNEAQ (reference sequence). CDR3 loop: CASSLAGTGTEAFF. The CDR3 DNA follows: TGTGCCAGCAGCTTAGCTGGGACCGGGACTGAAGCTTTCTTT.

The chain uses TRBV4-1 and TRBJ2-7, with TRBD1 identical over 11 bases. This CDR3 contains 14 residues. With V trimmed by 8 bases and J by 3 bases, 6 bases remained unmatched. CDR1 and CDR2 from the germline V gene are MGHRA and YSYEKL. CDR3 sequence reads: CASGGGTGGYEQYF. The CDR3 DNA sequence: TGCGCCAGCGGGGGGGGGACAGGGGGCTACGAGCAGTACTTC.

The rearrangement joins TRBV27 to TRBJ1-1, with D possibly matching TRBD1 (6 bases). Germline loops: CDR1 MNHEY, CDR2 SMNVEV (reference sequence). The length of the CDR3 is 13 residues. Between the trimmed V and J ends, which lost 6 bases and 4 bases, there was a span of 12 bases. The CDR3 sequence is CASSAAGATEAFF. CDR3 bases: TGTGCCAGCAGCGCGGCGGGGGCCACTGAAGCTTTCTTT.

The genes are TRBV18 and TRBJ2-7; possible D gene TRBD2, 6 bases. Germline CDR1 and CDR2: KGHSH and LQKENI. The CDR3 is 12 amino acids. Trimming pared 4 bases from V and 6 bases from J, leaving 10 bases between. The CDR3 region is CASSQLGGEQYF. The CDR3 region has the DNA TGTGCCAGCTCACAACTGGGGGGCGAGCAGTACTTC.

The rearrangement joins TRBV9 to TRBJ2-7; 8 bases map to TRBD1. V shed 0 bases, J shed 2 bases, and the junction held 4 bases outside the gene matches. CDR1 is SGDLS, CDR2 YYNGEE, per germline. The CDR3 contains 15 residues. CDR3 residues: CASSVGDRGTYEQYF. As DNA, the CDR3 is TGTGCCAGCAGCGTAGGAGACAGGGGAACCTACGAGCAGTACTTC.

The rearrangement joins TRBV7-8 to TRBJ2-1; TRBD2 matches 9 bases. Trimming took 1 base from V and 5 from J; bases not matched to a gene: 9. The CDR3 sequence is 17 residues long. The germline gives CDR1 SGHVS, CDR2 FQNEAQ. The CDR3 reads CASSLVLAGGPNNEQFF. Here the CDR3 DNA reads TGTGCCAGCAGCTTAGTGTTGGCGGGAGGGCCGAACAATGAGCAGTTCTTC.

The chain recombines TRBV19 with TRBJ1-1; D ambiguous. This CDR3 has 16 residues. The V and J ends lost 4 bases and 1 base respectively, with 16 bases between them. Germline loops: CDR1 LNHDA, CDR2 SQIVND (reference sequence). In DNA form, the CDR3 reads TGTGCCAGTAGTACCCCCCCGGCCCGACCGAACACTGAAGCTTTCTTT. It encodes CASSTPPARPNTEAFF.

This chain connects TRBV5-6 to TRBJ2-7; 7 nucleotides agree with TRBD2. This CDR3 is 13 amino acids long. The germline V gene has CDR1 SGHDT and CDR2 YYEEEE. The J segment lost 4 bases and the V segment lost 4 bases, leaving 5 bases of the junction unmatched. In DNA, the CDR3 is TGTGCCAGCAGCAGCGGGGCAGGGTACGAGCAGTACTTC. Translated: CASSSGAGYEQYF.

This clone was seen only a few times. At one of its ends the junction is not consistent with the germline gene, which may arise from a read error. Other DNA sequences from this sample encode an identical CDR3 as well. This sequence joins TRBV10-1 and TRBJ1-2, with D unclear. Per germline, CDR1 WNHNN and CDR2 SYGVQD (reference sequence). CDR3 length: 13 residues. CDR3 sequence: CASSESAGGGYTF. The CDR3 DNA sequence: TGCGCCAGTAGTGAGTCGGCAGGCGGTGGCTACACCTTC.

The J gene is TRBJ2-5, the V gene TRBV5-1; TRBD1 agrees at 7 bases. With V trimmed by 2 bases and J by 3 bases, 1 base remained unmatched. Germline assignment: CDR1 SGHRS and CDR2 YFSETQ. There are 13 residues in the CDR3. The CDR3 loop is CASSFQGEETQYF. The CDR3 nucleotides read TGCGCCAGCAGCTTTCAGGGGGAAGAGACCCAGTACTTC.

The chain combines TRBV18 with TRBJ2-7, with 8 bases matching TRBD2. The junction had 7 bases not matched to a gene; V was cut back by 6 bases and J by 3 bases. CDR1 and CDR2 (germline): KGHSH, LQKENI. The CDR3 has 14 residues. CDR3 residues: CASSLSGSYYEQYF. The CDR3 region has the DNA TGTGCCAGCTCCCTGAGCGGGAGTTACTACGAGCAGTACTTC. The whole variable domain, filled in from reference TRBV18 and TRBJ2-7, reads NAGVMQNPRHLVRRRGQEARLRCSPMKGHSHVYWYRQLPEEGLKFMVYLQKENIIDESGMPKERFSAEFPKEGPSILRIQQVVRGDSAAYFCASSLSGSYYEQYFGPGTRLTVT.

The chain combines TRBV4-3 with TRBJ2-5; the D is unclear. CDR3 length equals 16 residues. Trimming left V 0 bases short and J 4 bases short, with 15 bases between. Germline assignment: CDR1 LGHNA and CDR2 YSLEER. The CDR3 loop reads CASSQEGRAAGETQYF. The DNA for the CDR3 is TGCGCCAGCAGCCAAGAAGGTCGGGCGGCAGGAGAGACCCAGTACTTC.